One T cell receptor (beta chain) is described in this entry. No antigen is known for it. A second PCR, run for roughly 7 to 11 cycles, used a sample-barcoded 5' primer plus a J-beta primer mix. Each CDR3 protein is one row after TCRdb ran MiXCR on the 5' RACE reads. The sample has some 900,000 distinct CDR3 sequences, around 26% seen once. The record originates from a study of blood T cells in healthy people across ages. Study-level information: Per two T cells, template switching captured roughly one barcoded beta molecule. Findings and limits, study-wide: Diversity figures derived from one million T cells were judged to underestimate the true value. Naive T cell percentage showed a strong correlation with the diversity of TCR beta.

From germline, CDR1 is MNHEY and CDR2 SVGAGI. The CDR3 has 14 residues. Deletions cut 5 bases from V and 1 base from J, with 11 bases between. The chain employs TRBV6-5 and TRBJ2-5; D may be TRBD2 (6 bases). The receptor comes from a woman older than 75 in good health. Sample: blood. The CDR3 region is CASSPRGIQETQYF. In DNA form, the CDR3 reads TGTGCCAGCAGTCCGCGGGGCATCCAAGAGACCCAGTACTTC.